This record concerns one T cell receptor (beta chain) sequence. No antigen is known for it. V gave up 4 bases and J gave up 4 bases; unmatched junction bases: 7. Germline V lookup: CDR1 MDHEN, CDR2 SYDVKM. The CDR3 spans 15 residues. The data belong to a study of cytomegalovirus exposure and HLA in healthy donors. Study outcomes and limitations: The authors reported that TCR beta sequences could predict HLA-A and HLA-B alleles. These predictions were accurate for most subjects in the first cohort. V- and J-gene trimming in TCR beta was tied to a missense DCLRE1C variant by an analysis performed later.

Use of 60 Vbeta and 13 Jbeta primers characterized the PCR. Here immunoSEQ multiplex PCR was the method, and the copy in TCRdb shows in-frame clones only, minus some. Of more than 130,000 clones listed, about 76% were seen once; the top ten hold around 3.7%. The TCR sequence derives from a man between 18 and 29 years old in good health and CMV-seronegative. The sequenced material came from PBMCs. V is TRBV28 and J is TRBJ2-1; 7 nucleotides align to TRBD2. CDR3 protein: CASSYRLAEYNEQFF. The DNA for the CDR3 is TGTGCCAGCAGTTATCGGCTAGCGGAATACAATGAGCAGTTCTTC.